This entry concerns a single T cell receptor (beta chain). Its antigen is as yet unknown. This sample is part of a study of shared clonotypes between healthy human individuals. As for the study in general: Per-donor plates numbered three CD4 naive, three CD4 memory, two CD8 naive and one CD8 memory. Study-wide points: Relative to memory subsets, naive subsets generally showed larger estimated richness.

A CD45RA+ naive subset and a CD45RA-negative memory subset were split from CD4+ cells. CDR1 is MGHRA and CDR2 is YSYEKL in the germline V gene. V dropped 0 bases and J dropped 7 bases, with 7 bases sitting between them. This CDR3 has 13 residues. Evenly divided among several immunoSEQ plates was the genomic DNA of each subset. Assay: immunoSEQ multiplex PCR; the TCRdb copy retains only in-frame clones and omits some. The data show around 2.5 million clones, over 85% seen once. The chain recombines TRBV4-1 with TRBJ1-5; weak D call: TRBD1 (5 bases). Specimen: naive CD4+ T cells from PBMCs. The subset was: CD45RA+ positively selected. The source of this sequence is a man aged 18 to 29 in good health. Some clones in this sample may be carry-over from other donors' samples. The CDR3 is CASSQEGEQPQHF. The CDR3 DNA follows: TGCGCCAGCAGCCAAGAAGGGGAACAGCCCCAGCATTTT.